This TCR beta chain was observed in a study of Tregs in tolerant kidney transplant recipients. Findings and limits, study-wide: Validation in larger populations is needed because few patients were studied.

A note on this clone: Its antigen remains unknown.

Related graft donors supplied nonmyeloablative bone marrow transplants, and mixed chimerism was transient. Sequencing was performed with immunoSEQ multiplex PCR; in TCRdb, only in-frame clones are kept and a portion is missing. This table holds about 90,000 clones, 90% to 95% found once. This specimen consisted of CD4+ T cells from blood (PBMCs), obtained 12 months after the transplant. This sequence originates from a human patient who received a combined kidney and bone marrow transplant. Some T cells may have come from the graft donor.

The CDR3 DNA sequence: TGCGCCAGCAGCTTGGTCACTAATGAGCAGTTCTTC. Translating gives CASSLVTNEQFF. The genes are TRBV5-1 and TRBJ2-1; D gene ambiguous. V was cut by 0 bases and J by 7 bases, with 5 bases left in between. Germline lookup yields CDR1 SGHRS and CDR2 YFSETQ. There are 12 residues in the CDR3.